This TCR beta chain was recorded in a study of blood T cell repertoires in COVID-19. Study information: The United States, Italy and Spain were the sources of the acute and convalescent COVID-19 samples. PBMCs, B-cell-depleted T cells, or T cells provided the cDNA or gDNA that made up the material.

Seattle researchers signed up patients amid active infection and tracked them longitudinally. Original data processing: Amplification of reference gene primers was used by the study to estimate nucleated cell counts. Using immunoSEQ multiplex PCR, the repertoire was profiled, and TCRdb retains in-frame clones only, with some absent. V, J and clone size are those of that table, while D and trimming were read from the DNA. The repertoire includes a few hundred thousand clones, 85% to 90% of them detected once, and roughly 5% sits in the top ten. This CDR3 has 14 residues. This chain connects TRBV21-1 to TRBJ1-6. TRBV21-1 is designated a pseudogene. Sequencing was carried out using peripheral blood. This receptor was obtained from a woman aged 60-75 years with COVID-19, enrolled during active disease. In DNA form, the CDR3 reads TGTGCCAGCAGCAACGGGAGGGACAATTCACCCCTCCACTTT. Its translation is CASSNGRDNSPLHF.